What follows describes a single T cell receptor beta chain. The antigen is undetermined. This sample is drawn from a study of T cell responses to AZD1222 COVID-19 vaccine. General study points: Most donors were white British, females outnumbered males, and clonal diversity was possibly underestimated.

Clones were read by immunoSEQ multiplex PCR, and TCRdb kept only the in-frame ones, dropping some. The sample lists some 91,000 clones; roughly 89% were seen once. Germline CDR1 is PRHDT and CDR2 is FYEKMQ (reference sequence). The CDR3 is made up of 14 amino acids. Deletions cut 6 bases from V and 0 bases from J, with 10 bases between. The sample consisted of peripheral blood, taken on day 0 of AZD1222 vaccination. The clonotype originates from an adult in good health. The rearrangement links TRBV13 to TRBJ2-3; D gene ambiguous. CDR3 coding DNA: TGTGCCAGCAGTCTAGGGCCTAGCACAGATACGCAGTATTTT. It encodes CASSLGPSTDTQYF.